The subject of this entry is one T cell receptor (beta chain). The antigen remains undetermined. V was trimmed by 6 bases and J by 0 bases, leaving 11 bases between them. CDR1 SNHLY and CDR2 FYNNEI come from the germline V gene. There are 15 residues in the CDR3. Before any sequencing was done, the ViraFEST assay used viral peptide pools to expand antigen-specific CD4+ T cells. Investigators separated out CD4+ T cells once 10 days of culture had passed. All participants had two doses of either the BNT162b2 or mRNA-1273 vaccine. Vaccinated participants had no history of SARS-CoV-2 infection and tested negative for nucleocapsid antibodies. Each culture well received under 2.5 million PBMC. These cells were then cultured in IMDM with about 10 IU/ml IL-2 and roughly 10 ug/ml peptides. This specimen comes from a study of vaccination effects on CD4 cells after COVID-19. Clones were sequenced by immunoSEQ multiplex PCR, and TCRdb holds only the in-frame ones, with some missing. The sample consists of tens of thousands of clones, 80% of them appearing once.

The sample was CD4+ T cells from PBMCs cultured with SARS-CoV-2 spike peptides, taken after COVID-19 vaccination. The chain has TRBV2 and TRBJ1-4, with D uncertain. This receptor was obtained from a human donor who received a COVID-19 vaccine. Some clones in this sample may be carry-over from other donors' samples. The DNA of the CDR3 is TGTGCCAGCAGCCTCTACACTGCAACTAATGAAAAACTGTTTTTT. Protein: CASSLYTATNEKLFF. The full variable domain, its missing parts supplied by reference TRBV2 and TRBJ1-4, is EPEVTQTPSHQVTQMGQEVILRCVPISNHLYFYWYRQILGQKVEFLVSFYNNEISEKSEIFDDQFSVERPDGSNFTLKIRSTKLEDSAMYFCASSLYTATNEKLFFGSGTQLSVL.